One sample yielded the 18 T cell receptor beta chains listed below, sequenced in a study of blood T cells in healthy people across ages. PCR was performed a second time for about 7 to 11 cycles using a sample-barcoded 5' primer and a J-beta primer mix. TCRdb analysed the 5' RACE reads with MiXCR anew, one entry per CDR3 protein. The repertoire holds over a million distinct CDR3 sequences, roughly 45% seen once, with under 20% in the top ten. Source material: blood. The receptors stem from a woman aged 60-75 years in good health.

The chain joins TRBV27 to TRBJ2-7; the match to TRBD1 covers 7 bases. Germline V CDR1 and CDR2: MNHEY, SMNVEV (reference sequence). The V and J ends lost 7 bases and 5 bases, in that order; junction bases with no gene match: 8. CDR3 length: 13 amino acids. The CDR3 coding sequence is TGTGCCAGCACCGCCGACAGGGACGACGAGCAGTACTTC. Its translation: CASTADRDDEQYF.

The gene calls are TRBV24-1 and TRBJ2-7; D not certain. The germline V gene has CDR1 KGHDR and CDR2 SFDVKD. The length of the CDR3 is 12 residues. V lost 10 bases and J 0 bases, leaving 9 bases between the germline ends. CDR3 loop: CATTPSSYEQYF. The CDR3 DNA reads TGTGCCACGACCCCAAGCTCCTACGAGCAGTACTTC.

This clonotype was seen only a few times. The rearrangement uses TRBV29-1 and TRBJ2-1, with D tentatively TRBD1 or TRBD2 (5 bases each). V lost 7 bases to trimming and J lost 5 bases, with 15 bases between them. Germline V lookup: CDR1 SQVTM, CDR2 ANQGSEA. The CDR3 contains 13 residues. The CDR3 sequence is CSAGGVANNEQFF. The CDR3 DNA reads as TGCAGCGCTGGGGGTGTAGCCAACAATGAGCAGTTCTTC.

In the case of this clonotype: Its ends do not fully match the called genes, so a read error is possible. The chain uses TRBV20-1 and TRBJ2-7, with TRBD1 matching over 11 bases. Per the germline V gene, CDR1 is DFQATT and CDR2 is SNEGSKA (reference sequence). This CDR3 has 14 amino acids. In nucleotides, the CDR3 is TGCAGTGCTAACAATAGGGACAGGGGGTACGAGCGGTACTTC. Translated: CSANNRDRGYERYF.

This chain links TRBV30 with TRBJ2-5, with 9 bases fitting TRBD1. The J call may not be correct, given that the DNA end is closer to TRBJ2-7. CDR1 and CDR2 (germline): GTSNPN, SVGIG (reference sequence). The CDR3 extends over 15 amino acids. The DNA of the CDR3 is TGTGCCTTTAGCCGCGGACAGGGGCGAAGGTACGAGCAGTACTTC. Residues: CAFSRGQGRRYEQYF.

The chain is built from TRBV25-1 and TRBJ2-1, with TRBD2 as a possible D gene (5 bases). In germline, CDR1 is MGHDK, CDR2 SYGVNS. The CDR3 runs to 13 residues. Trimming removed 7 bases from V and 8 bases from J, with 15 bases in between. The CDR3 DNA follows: TGTGCCAGCATCCTAGCCGGAGGCCATGAGCAGTTCTTC. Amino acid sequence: CASILAGGHEQFF.

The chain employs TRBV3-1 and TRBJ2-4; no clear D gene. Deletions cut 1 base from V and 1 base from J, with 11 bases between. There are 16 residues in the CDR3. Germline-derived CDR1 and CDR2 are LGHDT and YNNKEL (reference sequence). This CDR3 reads CASSQGEAYAKNIQYF. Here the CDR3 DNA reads TGTGCCAGCAGCCAAGGGGAAGCGTACGCCAAAAACATTCAGTACTTC.

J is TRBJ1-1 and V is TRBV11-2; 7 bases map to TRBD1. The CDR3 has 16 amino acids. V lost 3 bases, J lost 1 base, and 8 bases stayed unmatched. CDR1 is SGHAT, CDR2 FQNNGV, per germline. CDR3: CASSLAPAGGNTEAFF. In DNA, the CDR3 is TGTGCCAGCAGCTTGGCCCCGGCAGGGGGGAACACTGAAGCTTTCTTT.

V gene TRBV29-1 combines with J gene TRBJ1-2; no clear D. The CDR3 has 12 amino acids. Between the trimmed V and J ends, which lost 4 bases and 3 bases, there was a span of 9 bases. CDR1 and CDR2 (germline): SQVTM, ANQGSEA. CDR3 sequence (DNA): TGCAGCGTTGGGTCCACCGACTATGGCTACACCTTC. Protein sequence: CSVGSTDYGYTF.

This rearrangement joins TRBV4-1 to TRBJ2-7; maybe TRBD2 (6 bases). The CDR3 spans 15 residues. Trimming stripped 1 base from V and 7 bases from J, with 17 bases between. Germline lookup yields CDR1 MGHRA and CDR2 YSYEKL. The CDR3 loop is CASSQGVGGGGEQYF. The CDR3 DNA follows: TGCGCCAGCAGCCAAGGGGTCGGGGGAGGTGGAGAGCAGTACTTC.

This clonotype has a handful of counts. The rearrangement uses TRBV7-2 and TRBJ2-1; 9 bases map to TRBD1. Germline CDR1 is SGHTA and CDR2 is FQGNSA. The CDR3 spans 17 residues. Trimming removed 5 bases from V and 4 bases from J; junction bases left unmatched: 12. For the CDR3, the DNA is TGTGCCAGCAGCCAACGTGGACAGGGGTTGCCTTACAATGAGCAGTTCTTC. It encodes CASSQRGQGLPYNEQFF.

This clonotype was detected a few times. CDR3 protein: CASSPRPGTSYEQYF. The CDR3 nucleotides are TGTGCCAGCAGCCCGCGGCCGGGGACCTCCTACGAGCAGTACTTC. The chain employs TRBV5-8 and TRBJ2-7; D possibly matches TRBD1 or TRBD2 (5 bases each). Germline V gene lookup returns CDR1 SGHTS and CDR2 YDEGEE. V lost 4 bases to trimming and J lost 0 bases, with 14 bases between them. This CDR3 comprises 15 residues.

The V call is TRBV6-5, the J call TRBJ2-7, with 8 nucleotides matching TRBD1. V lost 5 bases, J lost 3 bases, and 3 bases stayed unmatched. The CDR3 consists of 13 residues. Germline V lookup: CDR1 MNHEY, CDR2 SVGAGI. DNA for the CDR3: TGTGCCAGCAGTGCGGGACAGGACTACGAGCAGTACTTC. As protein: CASSAGQDYEQYF.

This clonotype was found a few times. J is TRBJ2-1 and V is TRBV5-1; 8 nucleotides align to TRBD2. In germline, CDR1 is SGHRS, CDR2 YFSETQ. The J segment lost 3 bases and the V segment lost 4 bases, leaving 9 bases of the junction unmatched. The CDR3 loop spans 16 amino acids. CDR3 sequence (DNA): TGCGCCAGCAGCCCAAGAGCGGGAGTGGGCTACAATGAGCAGTTCTTC. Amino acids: CASSPRAGVGYNEQFF.

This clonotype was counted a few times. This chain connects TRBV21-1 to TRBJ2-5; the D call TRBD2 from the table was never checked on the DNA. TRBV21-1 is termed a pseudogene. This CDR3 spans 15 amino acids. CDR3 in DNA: TGTGCCAGCGGACCCAGCGGGTCCAACCAAGAGACCCAGTACTTC. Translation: CASGPSGSNQETQYF.

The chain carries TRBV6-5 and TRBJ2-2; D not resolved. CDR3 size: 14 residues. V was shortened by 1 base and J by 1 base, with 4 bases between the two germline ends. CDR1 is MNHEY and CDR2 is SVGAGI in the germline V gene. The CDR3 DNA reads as TGTGCCAGCAGTTACTACTGGAACACCGGGGAGCTGTTTTTT. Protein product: CASSYYWNTGELFF.

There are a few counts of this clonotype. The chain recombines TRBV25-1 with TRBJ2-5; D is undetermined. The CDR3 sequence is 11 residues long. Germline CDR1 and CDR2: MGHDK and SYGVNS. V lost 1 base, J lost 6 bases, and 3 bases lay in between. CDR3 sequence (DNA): TGTGCCAGCAGTGAATCACAGACCCAGTACTTC. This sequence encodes CASSESQTQYF.

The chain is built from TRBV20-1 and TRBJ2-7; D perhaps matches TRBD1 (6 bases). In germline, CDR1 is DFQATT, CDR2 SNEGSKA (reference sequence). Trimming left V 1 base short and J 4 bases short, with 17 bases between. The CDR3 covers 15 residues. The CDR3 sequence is CSARGLPGAQYEQYF. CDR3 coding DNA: TGCAGTGCTAGAGGACTACCAGGGGCCCAATACGAGCAGTACTTC.